This T cell receptor beta chain was sequenced for a study of T cell changes during pregnancy in multiple sclerosis. Clones were sequenced by immunoSEQ multiplex PCR, and TCRdb holds only the in-frame ones, with some missing. The sample holds 93,000 or so clones, about 90% seen once. The V gene lost 5 bases and the J gene lost 0 bases, with 11 bases spanning the gap. Germline CDR1 is SGHVS and CDR2 is FQNEAQ. This CDR3 spans 15 amino acids. The chain employs TRBV7-8 and TRBJ2-1, with a weak D call TRBD1 (6 bases). The receptor was isolated from a female donor with multiple sclerosis, enrolled in a pregnancy study. Sample: peripheral blood, taken after pregnancy. CDR3 region: CASSPRGGSYNEQFF. For the CDR3, the DNA is TGTGCCAGCAGCCCACGAGGGGGCTCCTACAATGAGCAGTTCTTC.